What follows is one T cell receptor beta chain and its context. These data originate in a study of blood T cell repertoires in COVID-19. Study in general: The United States, Italy and Spain provided the acute and convalescent COVID-19 samples.

V dropped 5 bases and J dropped 2; count of bases not matched to a gene: 6. The germline gives CDR1 LNHDA, CDR2 SQIVND (reference sequence). CDR3 length: 15 residues. Authors' analysis steps: Cell counts per sample came from amplifying reference gene primers. Measured with immunoSEQ multiplex PCR; TCRdb has only the in-frame clones, and not every one. V, J and clone size derive from that table, while D and trimming were established from the DNA sequence. The data show under 300,000 clones, roughly 90% seen once. All enrollees were roughly 18 to 100 years old and from roughly 22 US areas. Allocation to cohorts depended on clinical history reported by the participants.

This receptor was identified in a middle-aged woman with acute COVID-19. The sequenced sample consisted of PBMCs or T cells enriched from blood (not recorded which). The chain links TRBV19 to TRBJ1-5; TRBD1 matches 7 bases. For the CDR3, the DNA is TGTGCCAGTAGTCCCGATACAGGGGGCAATCAGCCCCAGCATTTT. Protein sequence: CASSPDTGGNQPQHF.